The T cell receptor beta chain described here comes from a study of cytomegalovirus exposure and HLA in healthy donors. Study background: A prior analysis found 117 million unique TCR beta sequences from 170 million or so T cells.

This CDR3 spans 13 amino acids. V was trimmed by 4 bases and J by 5 bases, leaving 11 bases between them. The germline CDR1 and CDR2 sequences are KGHSH and LQKENI. On this clone itself: Antigen unknown.

The study ran its PCR with 60 Vbeta and 13 Jbeta primers. Here immunoSEQ multiplex PCR was the method, and the copy in TCRdb shows in-frame clones only, minus some. The table lists over 65,000 clones, less than 80% of them singletons. Study findings and constraints: CMV antigen specificity of a few CMV-associated chains was confirmed in vitro. A later analysis found most CMV-associated TCR beta chains apparently HLA-restricted. Presence/absence analyses assumed roughly uniform sequencing depth across donors, which may not hold.

The source is a woman aged 35 to 49 in good health and CMV-seronegative. Sequencing input: PBMCs. The chain links TRBV18 to TRBJ2-5, with D perhaps TRBD2 (6 bases). CDR3 nucleotides: TGTGCCAGCTCACGGGAGGACCGGGAGACCCAGTACTTC. Protein: CASSREDRETQYF. The entire variable domain, with the rest obtained from reference TRBV18 and TRBJ2-5, is as follows: NAGVMQNPRHLVRRRGQEARLRCSPMKGHSHVYWYRQLPEEGLKFMVYLQKENIIDESGMPKERFSAEFPKEGPSILRIQQVVRGDSAAYFCASSREDRETQYFGPGTRLLVL.